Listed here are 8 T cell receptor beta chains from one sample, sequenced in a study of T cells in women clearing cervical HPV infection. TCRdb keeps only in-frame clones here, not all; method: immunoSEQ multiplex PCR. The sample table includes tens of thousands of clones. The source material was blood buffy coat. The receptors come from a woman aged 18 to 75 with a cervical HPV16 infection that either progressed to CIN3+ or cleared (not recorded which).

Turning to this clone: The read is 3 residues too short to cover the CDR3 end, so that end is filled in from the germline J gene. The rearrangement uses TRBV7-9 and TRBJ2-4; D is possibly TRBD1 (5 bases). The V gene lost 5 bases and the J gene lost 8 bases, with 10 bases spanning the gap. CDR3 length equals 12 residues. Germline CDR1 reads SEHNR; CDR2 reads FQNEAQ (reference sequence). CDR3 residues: CASSHQGDIQYF. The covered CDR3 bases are TGTGCCAGCAGCCACCAAGGGGACATT.

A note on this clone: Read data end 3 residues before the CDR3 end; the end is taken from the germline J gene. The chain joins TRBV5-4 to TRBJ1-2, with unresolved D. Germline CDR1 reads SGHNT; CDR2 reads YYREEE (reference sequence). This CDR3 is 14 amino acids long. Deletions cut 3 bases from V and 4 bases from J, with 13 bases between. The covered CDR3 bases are TGTGCCAGCAGCTCGCCTGGCAAGGCCTATGGC. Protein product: CASSSPGKAYG. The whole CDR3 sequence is CASSSPGKAYGYTF.

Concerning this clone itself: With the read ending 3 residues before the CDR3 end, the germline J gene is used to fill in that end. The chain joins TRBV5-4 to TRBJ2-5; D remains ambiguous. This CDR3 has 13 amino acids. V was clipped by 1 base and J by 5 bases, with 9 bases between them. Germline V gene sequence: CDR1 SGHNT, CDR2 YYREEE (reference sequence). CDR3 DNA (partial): TGTGCCAGCAGCTTGCGCCCAAGGGAGACC. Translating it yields CASSLRPRET. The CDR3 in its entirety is CASSLRPRETQYF.

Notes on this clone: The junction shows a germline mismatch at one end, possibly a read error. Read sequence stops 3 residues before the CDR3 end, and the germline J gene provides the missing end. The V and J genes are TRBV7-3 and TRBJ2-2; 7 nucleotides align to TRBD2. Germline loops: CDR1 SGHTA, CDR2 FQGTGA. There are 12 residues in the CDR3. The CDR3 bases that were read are TGTGCCAGCAGCTACTCATCGGGGGGG. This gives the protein CASSYSSGG. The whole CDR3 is CASSYSSGGLFF.

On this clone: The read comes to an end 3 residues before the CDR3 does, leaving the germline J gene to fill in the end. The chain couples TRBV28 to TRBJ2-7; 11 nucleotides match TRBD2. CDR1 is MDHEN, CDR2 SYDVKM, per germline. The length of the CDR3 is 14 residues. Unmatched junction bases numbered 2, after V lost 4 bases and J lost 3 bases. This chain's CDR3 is CASSSSGRFYEQYF. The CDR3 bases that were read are TGTGCCAGCAGTTCTAGCGGGAGGTTCTACGAG.

CDR3 amino acids: CSVSVQQETQYF. CDR3 DNA (partial): TGCAGCGTTTCCGTACAGCAAGAGACC. The V gene is TRBV29-1, the J gene TRBJ2-5; the D is unclear. The read ends 3 residues before the CDR3 terminus; that terminus is restored from the germline J gene. This CDR3 is 12 amino acids long. Germline CDR1 SQVTM, CDR2 ANQGSEA. The ends were cut back, 5 bases at V and 2 bases at J, with 9 bases in the middle.

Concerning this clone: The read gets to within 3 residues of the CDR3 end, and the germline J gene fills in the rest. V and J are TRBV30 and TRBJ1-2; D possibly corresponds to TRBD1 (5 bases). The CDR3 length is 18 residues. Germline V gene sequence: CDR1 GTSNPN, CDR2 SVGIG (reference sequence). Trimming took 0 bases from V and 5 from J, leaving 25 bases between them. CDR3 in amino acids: CAWSVSRGTHPSRYGYTF. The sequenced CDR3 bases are TGTGCCTGGAGTGTATCTCGGGGGACCCACCCGTCCCGGTATGGC.

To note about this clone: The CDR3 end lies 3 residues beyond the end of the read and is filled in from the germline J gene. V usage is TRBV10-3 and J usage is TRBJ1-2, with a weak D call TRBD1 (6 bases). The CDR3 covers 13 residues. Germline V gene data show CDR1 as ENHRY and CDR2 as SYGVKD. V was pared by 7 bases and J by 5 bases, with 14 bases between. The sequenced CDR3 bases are TGTGCCATCACCGACCGGGGGGCGTATGGC. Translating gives CAITDRGAYG. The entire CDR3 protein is CAITDRGAYGYTF.